These 15 T cell receptor beta chains were sequenced from one sample in a study of T cell responses to AZD1222 COVID-19 vaccine. Some clones are missing from TCRdb's copy, which holds only in-frame ones; the method was immunoSEQ multiplex PCR. The repertoire consists of 120,000 or so clones, with roughly 91% occurring once and the leading ten covering around 10%. This specimen was peripheral blood, taken on day 0 of MenACWY control vaccination. These receptors all come from an adult in good health.

V usage is TRBV12-3 or TRBV12-4 and J usage is TRBJ2-7; the D gene is possibly TRBD1 (5 bases). Between the trimmed V and J ends, which lost 7 bases and 2 bases, there was a span of 12 bases. The CDR3 is 13 residues long. The CDR3 region is CASTREIAYEQYF. As DNA, the CDR3 is TGTGCCAGCACCAGGGAAATTGCCTACGAGCAGTACTTC.

The V call is TRBV18, the J call TRBJ2-7, with TRBD2 matching 7 bases. The germline CDR1 and CDR2 sequences are KGHSH and LQKENI. The V gene end was trimmed by 2 bases and the J gene end by 0 bases; junction bases not matched to a gene: 7. The CDR3 sequence is 16 residues long. This CDR3 reads CASSPTSGKNSYEQYF. The CDR3 DNA follows: TGTGCCAGCTCACCAACAAGCGGGAAGAACTCCTACGAGCAGTACTTC.

The CDR3 spells CASSEFRLGQNEAFF. CDR3 nucleotide sequence: TGTGCCAGCAGTGAATTCAGGCTAGGACAGAATGAAGCTTTCTTT. This chain connects TRBV6-1 to TRBJ1-1, with D perhaps TRBD1 (6 bases). The germline V gene encodes CDR1 MNHNS and CDR2 SASEGT. Trimming left V 2 bases short and J 7 bases short, with 17 bases between. The CDR3 has 15 amino acids.

The genes are TRBV3-1 (or the pseudogene TRBV3-2) and TRBJ1-5; TRBD1 might be the D (6 bases). Germline V lookup: CDR1 LGHDT, CDR2 YNNKEL (reference sequence). Trimming left V 4 bases short and J 4 bases short, with 14 bases between. The CDR3 contains 15 residues. CDR3 amino acids: CASSRGGQSNQPQHF. CDR3 coding DNA: TGTGCCAGCAGCCGCGGGGGGCAAAGTAATCAGCCCCAGCATTTT.

A single count supports this clone. This chain uses TRBV18 with TRBJ1-5; D unresolved. In germline, CDR1 is KGHSH, CDR2 LQKENI. Trimming removed 2 bases at V and 1 base at J, with 3 bases between. CDR3 size: 13 residues. CDR3: CASSPTSNQPQHF. The CDR3 region has the DNA TGTGCCAGCTCACCAACCAGCAATCAGCCCCAGCATTTT.

This chain joins TRBV7-2 and TRBJ2-7, with 7 nucleotides matching TRBD2. V lost 1 base, J lost 2 bases, and 2 bases stayed unmatched. The CDR3 is made up of 14 amino acids. Per germline, CDR1 SGHTA and CDR2 FQGNSA. The CDR3 loop reads CASSLVAGTYEQYF. In DNA form, the CDR3 reads TGTGCCAGCAGCTTAGTAGCGGGTACCTACGAGCAGTACTTC.

This clone was recorded once. The gene calls are TRBV27 and TRBJ1-1; 9 bases agree with TRBD1. V trimming: 6 bases; J trimming: 4 bases; junction bases outside the gene matches: 3. Per the germline V gene, CDR1 is MNHEY and CDR2 is SMNVEV (reference sequence). The CDR3 runs 13 residues. This CDR3 is CASRGTGTTEAFF. The CDR3 region has the DNA TGTGCCAGCAGGGGGACAGGGACCACTGAAGCTTTCTTT.

This clone showed up just a few times. The genes are TRBV29-1 and TRBJ2-2, with 7 bases matching TRBD2. V shed 5 bases, J shed 2 bases, and the junction held 5 bases outside the gene matches. CDR1 and CDR2 from the germline V gene are SQVTM and ANQGSEA. The CDR3 extends over 14 amino acids. The CDR3 sequence: CSVFSSGNTGELFF. As DNA, the CDR3 is TGCAGCGTTTTTTCTAGCGGTAACACCGGGGAGCTGTTTTTT.

The chain is built from TRBV5-6 and TRBJ2-7; the match to TRBD1 covers 7 bases. Germline V gives CDR1 SGHDT, CDR2 YYEEEE. CDR3 length: 15 amino acids. Germline trimming cut 4 bases from V and 2 bases from J; bases unmatched to any gene: 9. CDR3: CASSLGTVNTYEQYF. Here the CDR3 DNA reads TGTGCCAGCAGCCTGGGGACAGTTAATACCTACGAGCAGTACTTC. The whole variable domain, filled in from reference TRBV5-6 and TRBJ2-7, reads DAGVTQSPTHLIKTRGQQVTLRCSPKSGHDTVSWYQQALGQGPQFIFQYYEEEERQRGNFPDRFSGHQFPNYSSELNVNALLLGDSALYLCASSLGTVNTYEQYFGPGTRLTVT.

The chain couples TRBV3-1 (or the pseudogene TRBV3-2) to TRBJ1-5; no clear D gene. Trimming pared 4 bases from V and 8 bases from J, leaving 12 bases between. The CDR3 contains 13 residues. Germline V gives CDR1 LGHDT, CDR2 YNNKEL (reference sequence). CDR3 nucleotide sequence: TGTGCCAGCAGCCCGGACCCCTTAGAGCCCCAGCATTTT. Translating it yields CASSPDPLEPQHF.

This chain uses TRBV12-5 with TRBJ2-7; 7 bases align to TRBD2. This CDR3 is built from 15 residues. Germline assignment: CDR1 LGHNT and CDR2 FRNRAP. J gave up 2 bases and V 2 bases, and 6 bases lay outside the gene matches. CDR3 nucleotide sequence: TGTGCTAGTGGTTTGTTCAGGGCGGGAGCCTACGAGCAGTACTTC. Protein product: CASGLFRAGAYEQYF.

This chain uses TRBV6-5 with TRBJ2-1; the D gene is possibly TRBD2 (6 bases). The CDR3 is 14 residues long. V lost 1 base and J lost 7, with 11 bases in between. The germline gives CDR1 MNHEY, CDR2 SVGAGI. CDR3 sequence reads: CASSYLAGRNEQFF. The CDR3 DNA is TGTGCCAGCAGTTACTTGGCAGGGAGGAATGAGCAGTTCTTC.

The V and J genes are TRBV3-1 (or the pseudogene TRBV3-2) and TRBJ2-1; 11 positions agree with TRBD1. This CDR3 comprises 16 residues. The V segment lost 2 bases and the J segment 3 bases; nucleotides outside the gene matches: 3. The germline V gene encodes CDR1 LGHDT and CDR2 YNNKEL (reference sequence). This CDR3 reads CASSQKDRGLYNEQFF. CDR3 DNA: TGTGCCAGCAGCCAAAAGGACAGGGGGCTCTACAATGAGCAGTTCTTC.

The CDR3 DNA reads TGTGCCAGCAGCTCCTTAGGTGGCGAGCAGTACTTC. Translated, it gives CASSSLGGEQYF. The chain joins TRBV12-3 or TRBV12-4 to TRBJ2-7; D ambiguous. CDR3 size: 12 residues. V shed 6 bases and J shed 6 bases, with 12 bases lying between them.

This chain joins TRBV21-1 and TRBJ2-2; the table names TRBD2, a call not compared with the DNA. TRBV21-1 is deemed a pseudogene. This CDR3 is 16 amino acids long. In DNA form, the CDR3 reads TGTGCCAGCAGCAAAGGAAGGCGGAGCCACACCGGGGAGCTGTTTTTT. Translation: CASSKGRRSHTGELFF.